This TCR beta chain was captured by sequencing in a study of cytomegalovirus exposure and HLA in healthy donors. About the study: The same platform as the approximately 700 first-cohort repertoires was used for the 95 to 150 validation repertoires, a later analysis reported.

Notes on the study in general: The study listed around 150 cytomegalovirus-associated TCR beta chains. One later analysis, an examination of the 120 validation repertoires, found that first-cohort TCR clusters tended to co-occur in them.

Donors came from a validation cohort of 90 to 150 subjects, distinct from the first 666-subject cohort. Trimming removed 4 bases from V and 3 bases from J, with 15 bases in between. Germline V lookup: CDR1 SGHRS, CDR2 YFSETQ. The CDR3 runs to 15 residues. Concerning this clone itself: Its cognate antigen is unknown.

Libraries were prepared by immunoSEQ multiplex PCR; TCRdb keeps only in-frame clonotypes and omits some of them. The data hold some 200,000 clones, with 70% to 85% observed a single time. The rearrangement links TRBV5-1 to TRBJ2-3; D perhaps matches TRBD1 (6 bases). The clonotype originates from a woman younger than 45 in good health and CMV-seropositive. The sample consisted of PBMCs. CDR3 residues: CASSVGHATTDTQYF. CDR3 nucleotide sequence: TGCGCCAGCAGCGTGGGACACGCAACGACAGATACGCAGTATTTT.